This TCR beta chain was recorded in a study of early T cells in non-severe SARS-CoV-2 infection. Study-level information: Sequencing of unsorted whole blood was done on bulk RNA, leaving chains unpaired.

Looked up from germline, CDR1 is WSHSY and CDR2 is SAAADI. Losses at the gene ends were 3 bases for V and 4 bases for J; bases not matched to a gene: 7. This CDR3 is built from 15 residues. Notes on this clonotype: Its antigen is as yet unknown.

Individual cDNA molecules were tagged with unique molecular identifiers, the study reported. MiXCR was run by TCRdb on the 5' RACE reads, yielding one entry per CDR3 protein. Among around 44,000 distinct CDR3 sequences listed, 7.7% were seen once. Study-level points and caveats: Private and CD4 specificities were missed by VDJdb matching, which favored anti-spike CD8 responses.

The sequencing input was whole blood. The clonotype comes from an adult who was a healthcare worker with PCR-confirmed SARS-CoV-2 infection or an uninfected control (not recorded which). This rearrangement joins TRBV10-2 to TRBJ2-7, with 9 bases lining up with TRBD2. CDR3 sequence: CASSERGGAVYEQYF. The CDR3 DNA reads TGCGCCAGCAGTGAACGCGGGGGGGCCGTTTACGAGCAGTACTTC.